This entry lists 8 T cell receptor beta chains sequenced from one sample in a study of vaccination effects on CD4 cells after COVID-19. These receptors are not linked to any known antigen. The culture ran for 10 days, and then CD4+ T cells were isolated. Between March and December 2020, the person had a SARS-CoV-2 infection that PCR confirmed. Participants completed two doses of the BNT162b2 or mRNA-1273 vaccine. The data were produced by immunoSEQ multiplex PCR, yet TCRdb's version contains in-frame clones alone and is incomplete. The data hold roughly 35,000 clones, with about three quarters observed a single time. The input for sequencing was CD4+ T cells from PBMCs cultured without peptide, taken after COVID-19 vaccination. The receptors come from a human donor who had a prior SARS-CoV-2 infection.

The J gene is TRBJ2-7, the V gene TRBV21-1. TRBV21-1 is tagged as a pseudogene. The CDR3 spans 14 residues. CDR3 protein: CASSKGGTMCEQYF. CDR3 DNA: TGTGCCAGCAGCAAAGGGGGGACCATGTGCGAGCAGTACTTC.

The V call is TRBV4-2, the J call TRBJ1-1, with unresolved D. Trimming removed 0 bases at V and 9 bases at J, with 11 bases between. This CDR3 spans 13 amino acids. Looked up from germline, CDR1 is LGHNA and CDR2 is YNFKEQ. The CDR3 sequence: CASSQDTAGKAFF. DNA of the CDR3: TGTGCCAGCAGCCAAGATACCGCGGGGAAAGCTTTCTTT.

This chain links TRBV7-2 with TRBJ1-1; TRBD1 might be the D (6 bases). The V gene lost 4 bases and the J gene lost 5 bases, with 11 bases spanning the gap. Germline loops: CDR1 SGHTA, CDR2 FQGNSA. This CDR3 contains 13 residues. The CDR3 spells CASSSGQITEAFF. For the CDR3, the DNA is TGTGCCAGCAGCTCAGGACAGATAACTGAAGCTTTCTTT.

The count of this clone is one. The chain carries TRBV6-2 or TRBV6-3 and TRBJ2-7; TRBD2 matches at 15 bases. Germline-derived CDR1 and CDR2 are MNHEY and SVGEGT. The CDR3 length is 16 residues. V dropped 6 bases and J dropped 6; count of bases not matched to a gene: 9. The CDR3 spells CASSGLAGGPDGEQYF. CDR3 DNA: TGTGCCAGCAGCGGACTAGCGGGAGGGCCAGATGGCGAGCAGTACTTC.

The chain is built from TRBV2 and TRBJ1-5; no definite D call. The CDR3 is made up of 14 amino acids. V was shortened by 4 bases and J by 5 bases, with 12 bases between the two germline ends. Germline V lookup: CDR1 SNHLY, CDR2 FYNNEI. The CDR3 sequence is CASSVEFRHQPQHF. DNA for the CDR3: TGTGCCAGCAGTGTAGAGTTTCGTCATCAGCCCCAGCATTTT. The whole variable domain, remainder taken from reference TRBV2 and TRBJ1-5, is EPEVTQTPSHQVTQMGQEVILRCVPISNHLYFYWYRQILGQKVEFLVSFYNNEISEKSEIFDDQFSVERPDGSNFTLKIRSTKLEDSAMYFCASSVEFRHQPQHFGDGTRLSIL.

This clone has just a few counts. The rearrangement uses TRBV3-1 (or the pseudogene TRBV3-2) and TRBJ1-2; possible D gene TRBD1, 6 bases. CDR3 length: 13 residues. The V gene lost 3 bases and the J gene lost 7 bases, with 12 bases spanning the gap. Germline V gene data show CDR1 as LGHDT and CDR2 as YNNKEL (reference sequence). CDR3 in amino acids: CASSQAGVGGYTF. CDR3 nucleotide sequence: TGTGCCAGCAGCCAGGCAGGGGTCGGTGGCTACACCTTC.

The sample holds one count of this clone. This chain links TRBV30 with TRBJ2-5; D ambiguous. The V end lost 1 base, the J end lost 0 bases, and 12 bases lay between the germline ends. Germline CDR1 is GTSNPN and CDR2 is SVGIG (reference sequence). The length of the CDR3 is 15 residues. The CDR3 sequence: CAWSAMRWYQETQYF. Here the CDR3 DNA reads TGTGCCTGGAGTGCTATGCGTTGGTACCAAGAGACCCAGTACTTC.

The rearrangement links TRBV7-3 to TRBJ2-3; TRBD1 aligns across 9 bases. Germline-derived CDR1 and CDR2 are SGHTA and FQGTGA. V was pared by 3 bases and J by 1 base, with 2 bases of the junction left unmatched. This CDR3 has 15 amino acids. CDR3 region: CASSLRTGGTDTQYF. In nucleotides, the CDR3 is TGTGCCAGCAGCTTGAGGACAGGGGGCACAGATACGCAGTATTTT.